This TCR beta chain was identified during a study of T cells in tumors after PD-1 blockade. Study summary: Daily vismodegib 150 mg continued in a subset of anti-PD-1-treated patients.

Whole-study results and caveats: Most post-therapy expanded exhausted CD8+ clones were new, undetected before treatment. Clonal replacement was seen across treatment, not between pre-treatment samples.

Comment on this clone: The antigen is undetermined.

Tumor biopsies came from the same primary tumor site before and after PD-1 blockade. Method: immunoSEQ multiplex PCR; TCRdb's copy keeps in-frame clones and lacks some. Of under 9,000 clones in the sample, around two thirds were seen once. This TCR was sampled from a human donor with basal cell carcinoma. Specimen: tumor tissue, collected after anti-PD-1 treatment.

The CDR3 sequence: CASSFSGLGGEKLFF. In nucleotides, the CDR3 is TGTGCCAGCAGTTTCTCAGGGCTGGGTGGTGAAAAACTGTTTTTT. This chain links TRBV6-5 with TRBJ1-4; TRBD1 is a possible D gene (5 bases). Trimming pared 4 bases from V and 7 bases from J, leaving 16 bases between. CDR1 MNHEY and CDR2 SVGAGI come from the germline V gene. This CDR3 spans 15 amino acids.